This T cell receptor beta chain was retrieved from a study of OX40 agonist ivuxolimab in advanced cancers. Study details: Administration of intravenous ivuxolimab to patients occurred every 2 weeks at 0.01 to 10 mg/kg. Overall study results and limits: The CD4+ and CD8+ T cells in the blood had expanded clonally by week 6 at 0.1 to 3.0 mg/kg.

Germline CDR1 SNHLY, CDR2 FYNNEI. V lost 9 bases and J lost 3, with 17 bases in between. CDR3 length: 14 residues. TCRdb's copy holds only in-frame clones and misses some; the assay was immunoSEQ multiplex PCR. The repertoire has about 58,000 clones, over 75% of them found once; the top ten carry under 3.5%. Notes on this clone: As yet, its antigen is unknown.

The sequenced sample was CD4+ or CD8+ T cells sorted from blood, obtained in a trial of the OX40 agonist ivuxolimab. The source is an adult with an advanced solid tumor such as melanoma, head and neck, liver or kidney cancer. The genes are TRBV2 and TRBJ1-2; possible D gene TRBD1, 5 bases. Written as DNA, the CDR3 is TGTGCCAGTAACCGGGACGGACAATACTATGGCTACACCTTC. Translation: CASNRDGQYYGYTF.